This T cell receptor (beta chain) was documented in a study of CD8 T cells in Susac syndrome. With random hexamers, 0.5 to 1 ug RNA was reverse transcribed. TCRdb reanalysed the immunoSEQ multiplex PCR reads using MiXCR and keeps one entry per CDR3 protein. This table has some 220,000 distinct CDR3 sequences, around 95% appearing once. This CDR3 spans 14 amino acids. Unmatched junction bases numbered 4, after V lost 6 bases and J lost 0 bases. Germline CDR1 is DFQATT and CDR2 is SNEGSKA (reference sequence). The material sequenced was CD4+ T cells from PBMCs. The origin of this receptor is a human donor with multiple sclerosis. This rearrangement joins TRBV20-1 to TRBJ2-1; 8 bases are a match to TRBD2. CDR3 bases: TGCAGTGCCCAGAGCGGGAGCTCCTACAATGAGCAGTTCTTC. Encoded protein: CSAQSGSSYNEQFF.